This T cell receptor beta chain was captured by sequencing in a study of blood T cell repertoires in COVID-19. Study background: T cells, B-cell-depleted T cells, or PBMCs provided the cDNA or gDNA that served as material.

Under the authors' procedure: Cell counts per sample came from amplifying reference gene primers. TCRdb's table, derived via immunoSEQ multiplex PCR, lists solely in-frame clones and lacks some. V, J and clone size derive from that table, while D and trimming were established from the DNA sequence. This table holds about 64,000 clones, about 86% found once. Germline loops: CDR1 SGDLS, CDR2 YYNGEE. The CDR3 is made up of 13 amino acids. Trimming cost V 4 bases and J 5 bases, with 12 bases left between them. The chain employs TRBV9 and TRBJ1-1; D ambiguous. The sequenced material came from peripheral blood. The sequence came from a man in his forties with acute or convalescent COVID-19. CDR3 protein: CASSLRRGTEAFF. CDR3 in DNA: TGTGCCAGCAGCCTAAGGAGAGGGACTGAAGCTTTCTTT. Full variable domain (rest looked up from reference TRBV9 and TRBJ1-1): DSGVTQTPKHLITATGQRVTLRCSPRSGDLSVYWYQQSLDQGLQFLIQYYNGEERAKGNILERFSAQQFPDLHSELNLSSLELGDSALYFCASSLRRGTEAFFGQGTRLTVV.